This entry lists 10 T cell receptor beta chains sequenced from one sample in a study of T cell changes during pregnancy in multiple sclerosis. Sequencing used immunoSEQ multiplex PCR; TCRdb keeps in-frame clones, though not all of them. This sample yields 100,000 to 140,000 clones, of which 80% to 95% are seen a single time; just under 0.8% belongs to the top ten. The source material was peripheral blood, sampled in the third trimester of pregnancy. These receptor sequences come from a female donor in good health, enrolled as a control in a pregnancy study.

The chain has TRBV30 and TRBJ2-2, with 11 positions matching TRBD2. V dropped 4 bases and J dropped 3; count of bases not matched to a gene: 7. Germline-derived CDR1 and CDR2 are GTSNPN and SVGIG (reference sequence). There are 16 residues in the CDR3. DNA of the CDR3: TGTGCCTGGACACAACTAGCGGGGGCCGACACCGGGGAGCTGTTTTTT. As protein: CAWTQLAGADTGELFF.

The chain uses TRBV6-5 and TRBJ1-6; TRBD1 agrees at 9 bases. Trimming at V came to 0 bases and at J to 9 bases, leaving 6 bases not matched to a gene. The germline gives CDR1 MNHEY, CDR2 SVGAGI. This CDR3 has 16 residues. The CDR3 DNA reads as TGTGCCAGCAGTTACTCACCGGGACAGGGTAGTTCACCCCTCCACTTT. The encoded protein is CASSYSPGQGSSPLHF.

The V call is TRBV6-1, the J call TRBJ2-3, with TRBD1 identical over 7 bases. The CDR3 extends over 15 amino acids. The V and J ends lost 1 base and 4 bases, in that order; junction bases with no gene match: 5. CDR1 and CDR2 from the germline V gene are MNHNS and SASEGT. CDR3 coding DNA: TGTGCCAGCAGTGAAGGACAGGGAAGCGCAGATACGCAGTATTTT. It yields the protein CASSEGQGSADTQYF.

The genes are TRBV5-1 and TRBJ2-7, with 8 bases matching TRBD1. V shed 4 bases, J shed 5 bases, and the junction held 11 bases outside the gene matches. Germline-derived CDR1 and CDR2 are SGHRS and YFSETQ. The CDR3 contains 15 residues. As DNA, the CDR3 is TGCGCCAGCAGCCCCGGGGACAGGATCGCCAACGAGCAGTACTTC. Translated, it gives CASSPGDRIANEQYF.

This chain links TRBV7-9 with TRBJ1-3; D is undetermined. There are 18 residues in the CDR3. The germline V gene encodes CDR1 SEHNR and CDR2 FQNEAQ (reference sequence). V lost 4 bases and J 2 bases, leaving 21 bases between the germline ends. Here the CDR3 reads CASSSSFQDTDTGNTIYF. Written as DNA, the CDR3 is TGTGCCAGCAGCTCCTCCTTCCAAGACACTGACACTGGAAACACCATATATTTT.

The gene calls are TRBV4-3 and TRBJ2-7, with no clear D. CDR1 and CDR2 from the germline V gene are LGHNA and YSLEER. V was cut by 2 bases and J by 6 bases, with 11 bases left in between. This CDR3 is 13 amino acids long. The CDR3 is CASSQPPRSEQYF. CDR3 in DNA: TGCGCCAGCAGCCAACCCCCTAGGAGCGAGCAGTACTTC.

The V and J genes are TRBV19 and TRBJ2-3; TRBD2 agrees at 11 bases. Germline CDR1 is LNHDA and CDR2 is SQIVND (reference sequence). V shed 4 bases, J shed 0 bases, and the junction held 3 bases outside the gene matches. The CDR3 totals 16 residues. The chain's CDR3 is CASSRTSGPSTDTQYF. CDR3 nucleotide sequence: TGTGCCAGTAGTAGGACTAGCGGGCCCAGCACAGATACGCAGTATTTT.

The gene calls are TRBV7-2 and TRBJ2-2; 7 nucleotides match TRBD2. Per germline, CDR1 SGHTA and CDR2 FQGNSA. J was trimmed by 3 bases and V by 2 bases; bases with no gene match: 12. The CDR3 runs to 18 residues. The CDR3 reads CASSLLLAIAGDTGELFF. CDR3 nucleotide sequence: TGTGCCAGCAGCTTATTACTTGCCATCGCGGGGGACACCGGGGAGCTGTTTTTT.

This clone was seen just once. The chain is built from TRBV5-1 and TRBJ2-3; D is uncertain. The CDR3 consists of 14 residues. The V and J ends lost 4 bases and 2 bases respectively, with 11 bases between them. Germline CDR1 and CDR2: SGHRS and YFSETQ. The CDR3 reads CASSPDSTTDTQYF. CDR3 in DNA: TGCGCCAGCAGCCCTGACTCGACCACAGATACGCAGTATTTT.

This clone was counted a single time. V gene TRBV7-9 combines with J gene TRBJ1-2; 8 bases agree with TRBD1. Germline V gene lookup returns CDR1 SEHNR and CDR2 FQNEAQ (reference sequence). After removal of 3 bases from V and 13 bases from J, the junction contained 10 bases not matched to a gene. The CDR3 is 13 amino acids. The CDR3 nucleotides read TGTGCCAGCAGCTTTGGGGACAGGCCCGCGTTCACCTTC. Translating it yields CASSFGDRPAFTF. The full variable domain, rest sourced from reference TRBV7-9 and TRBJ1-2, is DTGVSQNPRHKITKRGQNVTFRCDPISEHNRLYWYRQTLGQGPEFLTYFQNEAQLEKSRLLSDRFSAERPKGSFSTLEIQRTEQGDSAMYLCASSFGDRPAFTFGSGTRLTVV.